Listed below are T cell receptor beta chains from one sample, sequenced in a study of blood T cell repertoires in COVID-19. TCRdb's table, derived via immunoSEQ multiplex PCR, lists solely in-frame clones and lacks some. The sample records around 100,000 clones, about 80% being singletons. Input material: peripheral blood. The receptors were gathered from a human donor in a cohort sampled during active COVID-19. The conserved cysteine and the conserved F or W are not part of the CDR3 here.

v_gene: TRBV18; j_gene: TRBJ1-5; CDR3aa: ASSPQGRPQH
v_gene: TRBV20-1; j_gene: TRBJ2-3; CDR3aa: SASLGTRGNTQY
v_gene: TRBV3-1/TRBV3-2; j_gene: TRBJ2-4; CDR3aa: ASSPSWGAKNIQY
v_gene: TRBV12-1; j_gene: TRBJ1-2; CDR3aa: ASSNRQPSGGYT
v_gene: TRBV28; j_gene: TRBJ2-7; CDR3aa: ASSPDRVREQY
v_gene: TRBV5-1; j_gene: TRBJ1-5; CDR3aa: ASSLGDYSNQPQH
v_gene: TRBV7-8; j_gene: TRBJ2-7; CDR3aa: ASSLAPGGPYEQY
v_gene: TRBV19; j_gene: TRBJ2-7; CDR3aa: ASSISGAVYEQY
v_gene: TRBV21-1; j_gene: TRBJ2-7; CDR3aa: ASSNKDRPLSYEQY
v_gene: TRBV20-1; j_gene: TRBJ2-3; CDR3aa: SASSGGARSTDTQY
v_gene: TRBV10-3; j_gene: TRBJ1-2; CDR3aa: AISDPAGDRGYT
v_gene: TRBV5-1; j_gene: TRBJ2-2; CDR3aa: ASSRDRVKGELF
v_gene: TRBV5-6; j_gene: TRBJ2-7; CDR3aa: ASSSIRDRGPTYEQY
v_gene: TRBV5-1; j_gene: TRBJ2-2; CDR3aa: ASSSQGAATGELF
v_gene: TRBV5-4; j_gene: TRBJ2-5; CDR3aa: ASSFISQGGETQY
v_gene: TRBV7-2; j_gene: TRBJ2-7; CDR3aa: ASSSQGAGGGYEQY